The rows below give T cell receptor beta chains drawn from one sample of a study of blood T cell repertoires in COVID-19. TCRdb's copy holds only in-frame clones and misses some; the assay was immunoSEQ multiplex PCR. The repertoire has 140,000 to 150,000 clones, more than 80% of them found once; the top ten carry roughly 3.9%. What was sequenced was PBMCs or T cells enriched from blood (not recorded which). These receptors all come from a man between 50 and 59 years old who had recovered from COVID-19. CDR3s include the opening cysteine and the closing phenylalanine or tryptophan. The D gene is left open where the match is weak. Clone size appears in some rows only: once, few, many, or a class for an expanded clone.

TRBJ1-1,.,TRBV7-9,.,CASSPGEKAFF,TGTGCCAGCAGCCCCGGGGAGAAAGCTTTCTTT
TRBJ2-3,TRBD2,TRBV4-1,.,CASSQAPGLAGWKDTQYF,TGCGCCAGCAGCCAAGCCCCGGGACTAGCGGGATGGAAGGATACGCAGTATTTT
TRBJ1-2,TRBD1,TRBV2,.,CASRTAPQGAGGYTF,TGTGCCAGCAGGACAGCTCCCCAGGGGGCGGGCGGCTACACCTTC
TRBJ2-5,.,TRBV10-3,.,CAISEVQGGETQYF,TGTGCCATCAGTGAGGTACAGGGGGGGGAGACCCAGTACTTC
TRBJ2-7,TRBD2,TRBV28,.,CASRMTASGSYEQYF,TGTGCCAGCAGGATGACTGCTAGCGGGTCCTACGAGCAGTACTTC
TRBJ1-6,.,TRBV19,.,CASSIATVSYNSPLHF,TGTGCCAGTAGTATAGCGACAGTCTCCTATAATTCACCCCTCCACTTT
TRBJ1-1,.,TRBV19,.,CASNFGRRQPEAFF,TGTGCCAGCAACTTCGGGCGTAGACAGCCTGAAGCTTTCTTT
TRBJ1-6,TRBD1,TRBV27,few,CASSLGQNSPLHF,TGTGCCAGCAGTTTGGGACAGAATTCACCCCTCCACTTT
TRBJ1-1,.,TRBV6-5,.,CASSSEGGLDTEAFF,TGTGCCAGCAGTTCGGAGGGGGGGCTAGACACTGAAGCTTTCTTT
TRBJ1-2,.,TRBV7-9,.,CASSLDEAPFIDGYTF,TGTGCCAGCAGCTTAGATGAAGCCCCTTTTATCGATGGCTACACCTTC
TRBJ2-1,.,TRBV19,once,CASMSHRGSSYNEQFF,TGTGCCAGTATGAGCCACCGGGGGAGCTCCTACAATGAGCAGTTCTTC
TRBJ2-2,TRBD1,TRBV28,.,CASSPGQIESGELFF,TGTGCCAGCAGTCCGGGACAGATTGAGTCCGGGGAGCTGTTTTTT
TRBJ1-6,TRBD1,TRBV3-1/TRBV3-2,.,CASSQDKGARVFYSYNSPLHF,TGTGCCAGCAGCCAAGATAAGGGGGCCCGTGTATTCTACTCCTATAATTCACCCCTCCACTTT
TRBJ1-2,TRBD1,TRBV7-3,once,CASSLDRGYGYTF,TGTGCCAGCAGCTTGGACAGGGGGTATGGCTACACCTTC
TRBJ2-6,.,TRBV7-3,.,CASGRPGANVLTF,TGTGCCAGCGGGCGACCTGGGGCCAACGTCCTGACTTTC
TRBJ1-2,.,TRBV7-9,.,CASGLSGYYGYTF,TGTGCCAGCGGGCTTTCAGGGTACTATGGCTACACCTTC
TRBJ2-1,TRBD1,TRBV18,.,CASSPPGQANEQFF,TGTGCCAGCTCACCACCGGGACAGGCTAATGAGCAGTTCTTC
TRBJ2-7,.,TRBV6-5,.,CASSYSMNRDHEQYF,TGTGCCAGCAGTTACTCGATGAACAGGGACCACGAGCAGTACTTC
TRBJ2-2,.,TRBV9,.,CASSTGTWVTGELFF,TGTGCCAGCAGCACCGGGACATGGGTCACCGGGGAGCTGTTTTTT
TRBJ2-2,TRBD1,TRBV24-1,.,CATSPAGTGGTLNTGELFF,TGTGCCACCAGTCCCGCAGGGACAGGGGGGACTTTGAACACCGGGGAGCTGTTTTTT
TRBJ2-3,.,TRBV9,.,CASSPGITDTQYF,TGTGCCAGCAGCCCGGGAATAACAGATACGCAGTATTTT
TRBJ1-6,.,TRBV28,once,CASSTPGGRGSPLHF,TGTGCCAGCAGTACCCCTGGGGGGAGGGGATCACCCCTCCACTTT
TRBJ2-2,TRBD1,TRBV28,few,CASNQRGTGHTGELFF,TGTGCCAGCAACCAAAGGGGGACAGGTCACACCGGGGAGCTGTTTTTT
TRBJ1-4,.,TRBV19,.,CASSADNYEKLFF,TGTGCCAGTAGTGCCGACAATTATGAAAAACTGTTTTTT
TRBJ2-7,.,TRBV4-3,.,CASSQDTTEEVYEQYF,TGCGCCAGCAGCCAAGATACGACTGAGGAGGTCTACGAGCAGTACTTC
TRBJ1-6,.,TRBV28,once,CASSLGSSYNSPLHF,TGTGCCAGCAGTTTAGGGAGCTCCTATAATTCACCCCTCCACTTT
TRBJ1-1,.,TRBV28,.,CASSADGGLNTEAFF,TGTGCCAGCAGTGCCGATGGGGGACTAAACACTGAAGCTTTCTTT
TRBJ2-3,TRBD1,TRBV5-1,once,CASSLGTGGTDTQYF,TGCGCCAGCAGCTTGGGGACAGGGGGCACAGATACGCAGTATTTT
TRBJ1-3,.,TRBV6-5,.,CASGFGGSSGNTIYF,TGTGCCAGCGGATTCGGCGGGAGCTCTGGAAACACCATATATTTT
TRBJ2-7,TRBD1,TRBV12-3/TRBV12-4,.,CASSRGHYEQYF,TGTGCCAGCAGTAGGGGGCACTACGAGCAGTACTTC
TRBJ1-4,TRBD1,TRBV30,.,CAWSGSQGAYEKLFF,TGTGCCTGGAGTGGATCACAGGGGGCCTATGAAAAACTGTTTTTT
TRBJ1-5,TRBD1,TRBV3-1/TRBV3-2,once,CASSPDRVNQPQHF,TGTGCCAGCAGCCCGGACAGGGTCAATCAGCCCCAGCATTTT
TRBJ1-5,.,TRBV6-2/TRBV6-3,.,CASSYIAGGNQPQHF,TGTGCCAGCAGTTACATAGCGGGTGGCAATCAGCCCCAGCATTTT
TRBJ2-3,TRBD1,TRBV19,.,CASSTRTGPVTDTQYF,TGTGCCAGTAGTACTCGGACAGGGCCAGTCACAGATACGCAGTATTTT
TRBJ1-2,.,TRBV6-5,.,CASSIQGSGIYGYTF,TGTGCCAGCAGTATCCAGGGCAGTGGAATCTATGGCTACACCTTC